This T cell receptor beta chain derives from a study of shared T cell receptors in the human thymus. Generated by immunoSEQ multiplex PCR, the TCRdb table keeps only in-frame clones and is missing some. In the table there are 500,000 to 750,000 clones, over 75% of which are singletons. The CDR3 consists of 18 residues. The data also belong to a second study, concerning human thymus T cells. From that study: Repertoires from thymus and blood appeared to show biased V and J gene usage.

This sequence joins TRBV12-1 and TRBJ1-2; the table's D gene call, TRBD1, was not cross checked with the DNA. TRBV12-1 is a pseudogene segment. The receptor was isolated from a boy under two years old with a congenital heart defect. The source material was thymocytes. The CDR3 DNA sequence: TGTGCCAGCAGCTTTGCAGCCGTCCGGGACAGGAGAGAGAATGGCTACACCTTC. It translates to CASSFAAVRDRRENGYTF.